Below, 19 T cell receptor beta chains from the same sample are listed, as sequenced in a study of human CD8 memory T cell subsets. Sequencing libraries of TCR beta were made by UMI-labeled 5' RACE. From its re-call of the 5' RACE reads, TCRdb lists each CDR3 protein once, without DNA. The specimen's table records approximately 9,300 distinct CDR3 sequences. The source material was CD8+ stem-like memory T cells (TSCM and TCM) sorted from PBMCs. Sample subset: stem-like memory CD8 T cells (TSTEM), CCR7+ PD-1- TIGIT-. The origin of the receptors is a human donor in good health.

The V call is TRBV29-1, the J call TRBJ2-1. The germline gives CDR1 SQVTM, CDR2 ANQGSEA. This CDR3 has 15 residues. The CDR3 protein is CSVEDQSDSYNEQFF.

The V gene is TRBV12-3 or TRBV12-4, the J gene TRBJ2-3; TCRdb selects TRBD2, and the lack of DNA leaves this call unchecked. The CDR3 runs 16 residues. CDR3 region: CASSPSRGGAADTQYF.

V and J are TRBV7-3 and TRBJ1-1; the TCRdb call, TRBD1, lacks DNA for checking. CDR1 is SGHTA, CDR2 FQGTGA, per germline. The CDR3 covers 13 residues. The CDR3 loop reads CASSLQGGTEAFF.

V gene TRBV29-1 combines with J gene TRBJ2-7. Germline values: CDR1 SQVTM, CDR2 ANQGSEA. The CDR3 consists of 13 residues. CDR3 sequence reads: CSVMTLDSYEQYF.

The rearrangement joins TRBV7-6 to TRBJ2-1; TCRdb reports TRBD1, a call that lacks DNA to check it against. The germline V gene encodes CDR1 SGHVS and CDR2 FNYEAQ. The CDR3 sequence is 17 residues long. The CDR3 reads CASSPQPGGSVYNEQFF.

This clonotype is called large based on its frequency. The chain employs TRBV20-1 and TRBJ2-1; the TRBD2 assignment by TCRdb is unverifiable without DNA. Looked up from germline, CDR1 is DFQATT and CDR2 is SNEGSKA (reference sequence). This CDR3 contains 16 residues. CDR3 sequence reads: CSARRMGGPSYNEQFF.

CDR3 in amino acids: CASSEYRGTGYEQYF. The chain has TRBV6-1 and TRBJ2-7. Germline assignment: CDR1 MNHNS and CDR2 SASEGT. This CDR3 is 15 amino acids long.

The chain couples TRBV25-1 to TRBJ2-6; TCRdb outputs TRBD1, but without DNA this stays unchecked. The CDR3 has 15 residues. Germline values: CDR1 MGHDK, CDR2 SYGVNS. The chain's CDR3 is CASSERGFEANVLTF.

The chain carries TRBV12-3 or TRBV12-4 and TRBJ2-2; without DNA, the TCRdb call of TRBD2 cannot be checked. This CDR3 spans 12 amino acids. CDR3 region: CASQSGTGELFF.

V gene TRBV28 combines with J gene TRBJ2-5. Germline CDR1 is MDHEN and CDR2 is SYDVKM. This CDR3 comprises 13 residues. This CDR3 is CASSLNLQETQYF.

This clonotype is labeled medium-sized based on frequency. The chain links TRBV7-6 to TRBJ2-7. Per the germline V gene, CDR1 is SGHVS and CDR2 is FNYEAQ. The CDR3 covers 15 residues. CDR3 residues: CASSLLHGGGPEQYF.

This chain uses TRBV10-2 with TRBJ2-1; TCRdb gives TRBD1 as the D gene, but with no DNA this cannot be confirmed. The CDR3 has 13 residues. The germline CDR1 and CDR2 sequences are WSHSY and SAAADI. The chain's CDR3 is CASSEPPGIEQFF.

Judged by frequency, this clonotype is medium-sized. The V call is TRBV19, the J call TRBJ2-1; TCRdb's D gene call, TRBD1, goes unchecked for lack of DNA. The CDR3 runs to 14 residues. Germline lookup yields CDR1 LNHDA and CDR2 SQIVND (reference sequence). CDR3 amino acids: CASSIGTTYNEQFF.

The rearrangement joins TRBV5-6 to TRBJ2-1; absent DNA, TCRdb's TRBD1 call cannot be checked. The CDR3 length is 17 residues. Germline CDR1 SGHDT, CDR2 YYEEEE. CDR3 protein: CASSRDTYLQGYNEQFF.

The V and J genes are TRBV15 and TRBJ1-2. Germline CDR1 is LNHNV and CDR2 is YYDKDF (reference sequence). This CDR3 contains 17 residues. The CDR3 spells CATSRDPNWSENYGYTF.

This chain links TRBV13 with TRBJ2-2. Germline V gene lookup returns CDR1 PRHDT and CDR2 FYEKMQ (reference sequence). This CDR3 spans 12 amino acids. The CDR3 spells CASSPPTGELFF.

The chain couples TRBV7-8 to TRBJ2-7; TCRdb names TRBD1, which stays unverified in the absence of DNA. Per germline, CDR1 SGHVS and CDR2 FQNEAQ. This CDR3 region has 16 residues. CDR3 residues: CASSLLSGTGAYEQYF.

The CDR3 loop is CASSPQGTSGGEQFF. The V and J genes are TRBV18 and TRBJ2-1; TCRdb's D call of TRBD2 is untestable without DNA. This CDR3 is 15 amino acids long. CDR1 and CDR2 from the germline V gene are KGHSH and LQKENI.

The chain employs TRBV12-3 or TRBV12-4 and TRBJ1-3. The CDR3 has 12 amino acids. The CDR3 is CASSETGNTIYF.